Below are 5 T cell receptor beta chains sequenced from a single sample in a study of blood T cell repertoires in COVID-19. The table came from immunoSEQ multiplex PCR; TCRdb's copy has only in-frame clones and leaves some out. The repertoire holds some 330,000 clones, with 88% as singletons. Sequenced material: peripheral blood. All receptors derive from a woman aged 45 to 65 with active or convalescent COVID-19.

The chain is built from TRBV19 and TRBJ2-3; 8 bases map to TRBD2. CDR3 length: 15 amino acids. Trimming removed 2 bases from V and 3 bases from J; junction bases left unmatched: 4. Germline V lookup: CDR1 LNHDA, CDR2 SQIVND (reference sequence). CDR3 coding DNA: TGTGCCAGTAGTATACGAAGCGGGAGAACAGATACGCAGTATTTT. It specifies CASSIRSGRTDTQYF.

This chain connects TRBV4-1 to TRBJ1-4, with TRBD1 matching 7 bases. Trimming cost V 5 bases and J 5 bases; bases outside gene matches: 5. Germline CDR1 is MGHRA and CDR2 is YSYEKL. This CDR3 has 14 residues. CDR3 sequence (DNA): TGCGCCAGCAGCTCCGGGGACAGCAATGAAAAACTGTTTTTT. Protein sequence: CASSSGDSNEKLFF.

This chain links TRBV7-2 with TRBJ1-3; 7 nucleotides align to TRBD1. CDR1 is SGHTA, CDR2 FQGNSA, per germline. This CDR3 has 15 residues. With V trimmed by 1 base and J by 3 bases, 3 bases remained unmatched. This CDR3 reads CASSLVAGGGNTIYF. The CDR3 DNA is TGTGCCAGCAGCTTAGTGGCAGGGGGTGGAAACACCATATATTTT.

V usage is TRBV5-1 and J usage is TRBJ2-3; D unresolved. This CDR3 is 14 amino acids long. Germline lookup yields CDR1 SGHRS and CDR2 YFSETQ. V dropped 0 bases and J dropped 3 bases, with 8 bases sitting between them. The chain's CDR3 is CASSLDTQTDTQYF. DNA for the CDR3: TGCGCCAGCAGCTTGGACACCCAGACAGATACGCAGTATTTT.

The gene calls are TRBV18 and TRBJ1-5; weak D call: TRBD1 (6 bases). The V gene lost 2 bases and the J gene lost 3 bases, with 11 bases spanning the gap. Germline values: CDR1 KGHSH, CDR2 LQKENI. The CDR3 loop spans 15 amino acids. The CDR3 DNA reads TGTGCCAGCTCACCAGGACAGAATGACAATCAGCCCCAGCATTTT. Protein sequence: CASSPGQNDNQPQHF.